This TCR beta chain was obtained from a study of human T cells and chemical hapten exposure. The time point denotes: patch test 3, about 24 weeks after DPC sensitization. Treatment defined: therapeutic diphenylcyclopropenone sensitization with weekly scalp DPC. Only after blood had been drawn was each patch test applied. CDR1 is SGHTA and CDR2 is FQGNSA in the germline V gene. The CDR3 is 15 residues long. V was pared by 5 bases and J by 7 bases, with 11 bases of the junction left unmatched. TCRdb independently ran MiXCR on the RACE reads; one entry per CDR3 protein. Here the sample spans roughly 200,000 distinct CDR3 sequences, 24% being singletons.

This TCR was recovered from a woman aged 40 to 50 with alopecia areata. Some clones in this sample may be carry-over from other donors' samples. Specimen: whole blood, collected in connection with sensitization to the hapten diphenylcyclopropenone (DPC). The chain carries TRBV7-2 and TRBJ1-5; 7 nucleotides line up with TRBD1. The CDR3 here is CASSLRTGEGQPQHF. The CDR3 nucleotides are TGTGCCAGCAGCCTGCGAACAGGGGAGGGACAGCCCCAGCATTTT.